This entry describes one TCR beta chain. Its target is not known. These data come from a study of beta chain features in type 1 diabetes. The study, taken as a whole, reports: The study found moderately but significantly shorter TCRB CDR3s in all four CD4+ subsets of Type 1 diabetes patients.

CDR3 length: 16 residues. V gave up 4 bases and J gave up 5 bases, with 19 bases separating them. CDR1 is SGHDT, CDR2 YYEEEE, per germline. CD45RO/CCR7/CD25/CD127/CD95/CD27 staining was used to isolate CD4+ naive, central memory, regulatory and stem cell-like memory cells by sorting. Expressed TCRB transcripts were sequenced after all isolated RNA was converted to cDNA. Samples of naive, central memory and regulatory T cells yielded a mean of about 3.5 million reads. This table comes from immunoSEQ multiplex PCR, and its TCRdb copy is limited to in-frame clones, with some not included. The sample holds 130,000 or so clones, about 17% seen once.

Sample: central memory CD4+ T cells from blood. The TCR originated in a man aged 30-40 years with type 1 diabetes. The chain couples TRBV5-6 to TRBJ2-1; TRBD1 is a possible D gene (5 bases). The chain's CDR3 is CASSIDRQYPNNEQFF. The CDR3 DNA sequence: TGTGCCAGCAGCATAGACCGACAGTATCCTAACAATGAGCAGTTCTTC. The full variable domain, completed using reference TRBV5-6 and TRBJ2-1, is DAGVTQSPTHLIKTRGQQVTLRCSPKSGHDTVSWYQQALGQGPQFIFQYYEEEERQRGNFPDRFSGHQFPNYSSELNVNALLLGDSALYLCASSIDRQYPNNEQFFGPGTRLTVL.